These 30 T cell receptor beta chains share one sample of origin, sequenced in a study of patients and donors after allogeneic stem cell transplantation. From the RT-PCR reads, TCRdb called clonotypes with MiXCR, one entry per CDR3 protein. The sample contains some 880,000 distinct CDR3 sequences, roughly 17% of which appear only once. Source material: blood, either unsorted or a sorted T cell fraction (not recorded which). These TCRs come from a human donor who was either an allogeneic HSCT recipient or a stem cell or donor lymphocyte infusion donor (not recorded which). It is not recorded whose cells these are; they may come from a transplant donor.

V gene TRBV5-1 combines with J gene TRBJ2-5; either TRBD1 or TRBD2 may fit D (5 bases each). Trimming shortened V by 4 bases and J by 0 bases, and 13 bases separated the two germline ends. This CDR3 contains 15 residues. The germline gives CDR1 SGHRS, CDR2 YFSETQ. The CDR3 sequence is CASSPTGPYQETQYF. The CDR3 coding sequence is TGCGCCAGCAGCCCCACGGGACCCTACCAAGAGACCCAGTACTTC.

V gene TRBV9 combines with J gene TRBJ1-2; D unresolved. The V gene lost 7 bases and the J gene lost 1 base, with 8 bases spanning the gap. Germline V gene sequence: CDR1 SGDLS, CDR2 YYNGEE. This CDR3 comprises 12 residues. CDR3 in amino acids: CASVDINYGYTF. Written as DNA, the CDR3 is TGTGCCAGCGTAGACATTAACTATGGCTACACCTTC.

There are a few counts of this clonotype. Compared with germline, one end of the junction differs, possibly owing to a read error. The genes are TRBV7-9 and TRBJ1-2; TRBD1 is a possible D gene (5 bases). The CDR3 is made up of 13 amino acids. Germline CDR1 is SEHNR and CDR2 is FQNEAQ (reference sequence). The CDR3 reads CASSSGVGTQTWF. CDR3 nucleotides: TGTGCCAGCAGCTCGGGTGTTGGGACTCAGACTTGGTTC.

This clonotype has a handful of counts. The V and J genes are TRBV18 and TRBJ1-5; weak D call: TRBD1 (5 bases). CDR3 length equals 16 residues. Germline CDR1 KGHSH, CDR2 LQKENI. Trimming removed 3 bases from V and 10 bases from J, with 22 bases in between. The CDR3 spells CASSPDTPVRSAPQHF. The CDR3 DNA is TGTGCCAGCTCACCGGACACCCCGGTTAGATCAGCCCCCCAGCATTTT.

This chain joins TRBV7-2 and TRBJ2-1, with unresolved D. Trimming stripped 1 base from V and 8 bases from J, with 9 bases between. CDR3 length: 13 residues. Germline loops: CDR1 SGHTA, CDR2 FQGNSA. CDR3 sequence: CASSLEDADEQFF. The CDR3 nucleotides read TGTGCCAGCAGCTTAGAAGACGCCGATGAGCAGTTCTTC.

J is TRBJ1-6 and V is TRBV20-1; 9 nucleotides line up with TRBD1. The CDR3 is 15 amino acids. Germline CDR1 and CDR2: DFQATT and SNEGSKA (reference sequence). J gave up 10 bases and V 0 bases, and 7 bases lay outside the gene matches. In nucleotides, the CDR3 is TGCAGTGCTAGAGATGAGACAGGGGGTCGATCACCCCTCCACTTT. Its protein product is CSARDETGGRSPLHF.

The rearrangement links TRBV27 to TRBJ2-1; 8 bases line up with TRBD2. Trimming took 5 bases from V and 8 from J; bases not matched to a gene: 11. From germline, CDR1 is MNHEY and CDR2 SMNVEV (reference sequence). This CDR3 spans 15 amino acids. CDR3 sequence: CASSPGLASGDEQFF. CDR3 DNA sequence: TGTGCCAGCAGTCCCGGACTAGCAAGTGGCGATGAGCAGTTCTTC.

The V call is TRBV6-1, the J call TRBJ1-6; tentatively, D is TRBD1 (5 bases). Trimming left V 5 bases short and J 5 bases short, with 10 bases between. Germline V CDR1 and CDR2: MNHNS, SASEGT. This CDR3 has 14 amino acids. The CDR3 here is CASSKGRNNSPLHF. The CDR3 DNA follows: TGTGCCAGCAGTAAGGGACGGAATAATTCACCCCTCCACTTT.

This clonotype was seen a handful of times. The chain employs TRBV12-3 or TRBV12-4 and TRBJ2-7; weak D call: TRBD2 (6 bases). V shed 4 bases and J shed 11 bases, with 12 bases lying between them. This CDR3 is 11 amino acids long. The CDR3 DNA follows: TGTGCCAGCAGTTCAGGACTAATGGAGTACTTC. Amino acids: CASSSGLMEYF.

V is TRBV5-1 and J is TRBJ1-3, with unresolved D. Looked up from germline, CDR1 is SGHRS and CDR2 is YFSETQ. Trimming stripped 4 bases from V and 2 bases from J, with 10 bases between. This CDR3 has 14 amino acids. The DNA for the CDR3 is TGCGCCAGCAGCGTATACGGTACTGGAAACACCATATATTTT. Its protein product is CASSVYGTGNTIYF.

The rearrangement joins TRBV5-1 to TRBJ2-7; D is unresolved. Germline V gene data show CDR1 as SGHRS and CDR2 as YFSETQ. The V and J ends lost 2 bases and 0 bases respectively, with 6 bases between them. The CDR3 is 13 residues long. CDR3 sequence reads: CASSFKTSYEQYF. CDR3 DNA: TGCGCCAGCAGCTTCAAGACCTCCTACGAGCAGTACTTC.

The rearrangement joins TRBV9 to TRBJ2-7, with 7 bases matching TRBD1. Germline assignment: CDR1 SGDLS and CDR2 YYNGEE. This CDR3 contains 14 residues. V gave up 0 bases and J gave up 3 bases; unmatched junction bases: 3. The CDR3 here is CASSVAGQNYEQYF. In DNA, the CDR3 is TGTGCCAGCAGCGTAGCGGGACAGAACTACGAGCAGTACTTC.

This clonotype was seen a handful of times. This chain joins TRBV29-1 and TRBJ2-1, with 9 bases fitting TRBD2. Germline loops: CDR1 SQVTM, CDR2 ANQGSEA. This CDR3 region has 12 residues. V trimming: 7 bases; J trimming: 6 bases; junction bases outside the gene matches: 4. The DNA for the CDR3 is TGCAGCGCAGCTAGCGGGGCCAATGAGCAGTTCTTC. This codes for CSAASGANEQFF.

The sample holds many counts of this clonotype. The chain uses TRBV12-3 or TRBV12-4 and TRBJ2-1, with TRBD2 as a possible D gene (5 bases). The CDR3 has 14 residues. V was clipped by 5 bases and J by 8 bases, with 16 bases between them. CDR3 protein: CASSRTRRSDEQFF. The CDR3 DNA is TGTGCCAGCAGTCGAACCCGGAGGTCCGATGAGCAGTTCTTC.

This chain joins TRBV9 and TRBJ2-3, with 8 positions matching TRBD2. With V trimmed by 0 bases and J by 6 bases, 15 bases remained unmatched. CDR1 and CDR2 from the germline V gene are SGDLS and YYNGEE. This CDR3 has 18 residues. The CDR3 sequence is CASSVAEGSGTQQDTQYF. In DNA form, the CDR3 reads TGTGCCAGCAGCGTAGCCGAGGGTAGCGGGACCCAGCAGGATACGCAGTATTTT.

This chain uses TRBV20-1 with TRBJ2-7, with D tentatively TRBD1 (6 bases). V shed 3 bases and J shed 5 bases, with 14 bases lying between them. Germline CDR1 is DFQATT and CDR2 is SNEGSKA (reference sequence). This CDR3 region has 13 residues. The CDR3 coding sequence is TGCAGTGCTAGCGTACAGGGTCGGAACGAGCAGTACTTC. It yields the protein CSASVQGRNEQYF.

This clonotype was observed a few times. The V call is TRBV7-2, the J call TRBJ1-2, with D unresolved. CDR1 SGHTA and CDR2 FQGNSA come from the germline V gene. The CDR3 spans 13 residues. The V gene lost 3 bases and the J gene lost 9 bases, with 14 bases spanning the gap. The CDR3 DNA reads TGTGCCAGCAGCTTTGGCTCGGCTCTCAGCTACACCTTC. Translating it yields CASSFGSALSYTF.

This chain uses TRBV29-1 with TRBJ1-2; a weak D match, TRBD1 (6 bases). CDR1 and CDR2 from the germline V gene are SQVTM and ANQGSEA. This CDR3 is 12 amino acids long. V lost 3 bases, J lost 3 bases, and 8 bases lay in between. CDR3 in DNA: TGCAGCGTTGACCAGGGGCACTATGGCTACACCTTC. Protein product: CSVDQGHYGYTF.

The chain carries TRBV5-6 and TRBJ2-7, with D maybe TRBD1 (5 bases). The CDR3 has 14 amino acids. The V end lost 4 bases, the J end lost 5 bases, and 16 bases lay between the germline ends. CDR1 and CDR2 from the germline V gene are SGHDT and YYEEEE. Here the CDR3 DNA reads TGTGCCAGCAGCAGGGCTCCAGGGCGTAACGAGCAGTACTTC. It specifies CASSRAPGRNEQYF.

This clonotype was detected ten times or more. The chain employs TRBV5-1 and TRBJ1-6; tentatively, D is TRBD1 (5 bases). The CDR3 has 14 residues. The V gene's germline CDR1 is SGHRS and CDR2 YFSETQ. Between the trimmed V and J ends, which lost 6 bases and 8 bases, there was a span of 15 bases. The CDR3 DNA is TGCGCCAGCAAAGAGGGGACGAATTATTCACCCCTCCACTTT. This encodes CASKEGTNYSPLHF.

This clonotype has just a few counts. The CDR3 bases are TGTGCCAGCAGCTCGCGGGGACTTTTAAATGAGCAGTTCTTC. This sequence encodes CASSSRGLLNEQFF. The chain couples TRBV7-9 to TRBJ2-1; TRBD2 might be the D (6 bases). CDR1 is SEHNR, CDR2 FQNEAQ, per germline (reference sequence). The V gene lost 4 bases and the J gene lost 7 bases, with 14 bases spanning the gap. The CDR3 covers 14 residues.

This clonotype was counted between two and nine times. This chain links TRBV11-2 with TRBJ2-1; TRBD2 is a possible D gene (6 bases). V shed 0 bases and J shed 8 bases, with 14 bases lying between them. CDR3 length equals 15 residues. The germline CDR1 and CDR2 sequences are SGHAT and FQNNGV. The CDR3 here is CASSLDRLASHEQFF. In DNA, the CDR3 is TGTGCCAGCAGCTTAGATAGGCTAGCGAGCCATGAGCAGTTCTTC.

In its sample, this clonotype was seen a few times. This sequence joins TRBV7-9 and TRBJ2-1; 7 positions match TRBD1. The CDR3 runs to 16 residues. V shed 5 bases, J shed 5 bases, and the junction held 12 bases outside the gene matches. In germline, CDR1 is SEHNR, CDR2 FQNEAQ (reference sequence). CDR3 protein: CASSPDRAISNNEQFF. The CDR3 DNA sequence: TGTGCCAGCAGCCCCGACAGGGCGATTAGTAACAATGAGCAGTTCTTC.

The genes are TRBV2 and TRBJ2-1; TRBD1 is a possible D gene (5 bases). V was shortened by 4 bases and J by 3 bases, with 13 bases between the two germline ends. Germline-derived CDR1 and CDR2 are SNHLY and FYNNEI. CDR3 length: 15 residues. CDR3: CASSVGAKYYNEQFF. The CDR3 nucleotides read TGTGCCAGCAGTGTTGGGGCGAAGTACTACAATGAGCAGTTCTTC. Complete variable domain (other parts from reference TRBV2 and TRBJ2-1): EPEVTQTPSHQVTQMGQEVILRCVPISNHLYFYWYRQILGQKVEFLVSFYNNEISEKSEIFDDQFSVERPDGSNFTLKIRSTKLEDSAMYFCASSVGAKYYNEQFFGPGTRLTVL.

The chain has TRBV27 and TRBJ2-5; 11 bases align to TRBD2. The germline gives CDR1 MNHEY, CDR2 SMNVEV (reference sequence). The V segment lost 5 bases and the J segment 13 bases; nucleotides outside the gene matches: 15. This CDR3 comprises 15 residues. The CDR3 nucleotides are TGTGCCAGCAGTACCGGTGGACTAGCGGGCCTGAGAAGGTACTTC. Residues: CASSTGGLAGLRRYF.

There are a few counts of this clonotype. The chain has TRBV20-1 and TRBJ2-7; 8 bases are shared with TRBD1. V lost 5 bases and J lost 3; bases outside the gene matches: 9. Germline loops: CDR1 DFQATT, CDR2 SNEGSKA (reference sequence). The CDR3 sequence is 14 residues long. CDR3 bases: TGCAGTGCTGCCCCCCGACAGGGGCTCTACGAGCAGTACTTC. Its protein product is CSAAPRQGLYEQYF.

This clonotype came up a few times. The chain employs TRBV3-1 and TRBJ2-1; 9 bases align to TRBD1. Unmatched junction bases numbered 5, after V lost 1 base and J lost 16 bases. This CDR3 has 12 residues. CDR1 LGHDT and CDR2 YNNKEL come from the germline V gene (reference sequence). This chain's CDR3 is CASSQGTGGHFF. The DNA for the CDR3 is TGTGCCAGCAGCCAAGGTACAGGGGGCCACTTCTTC.

The table lists this clonotype with a few counts. This chain uses TRBV5-8 with TRBJ1-6; D gene uncertain. This CDR3 is 16 amino acids long. Deletions cut 1 base from V and 5 bases from J, with 13 bases between. The germline V gene has CDR1 SGHTS and CDR2 YDEGEE. CDR3 DNA sequence: TGTGCCAGCAGCTTGTACGCGGGCAGGAATAATTCACCCCTCCACTTT. As protein: CASSLYAGRNNSPLHF.

The J gene is TRBJ1-2, the V gene TRBV27; D remains unclear. V lost 2 bases, J lost 2 bases, and 9 bases lay in between. Germline CDR1 reads MNHEY; CDR2 reads SMNVEV (reference sequence). The CDR3 length is 14 residues. CDR3: CASSLKGKNYGYTF. The DNA for the CDR3 is TGTGCCAGCAGTTTAAAAGGGAAGAACTATGGCTACACCTTC.

The rearrangement uses TRBV5-1 and TRBJ2-7; the match to TRBD1 covers 10 bases. The CDR3 length is 15 residues. The germline V gene has CDR1 SGHRS and CDR2 YFSETQ. V lost 3 bases and J lost 4; bases outside the gene matches: 7. CDR3 nucleotides: TGCGCCAGCAGCTCGATGACAGGGGGCTGGTACGAGCAGTACTTC. Translating gives CASSSMTGGWYEQYF.